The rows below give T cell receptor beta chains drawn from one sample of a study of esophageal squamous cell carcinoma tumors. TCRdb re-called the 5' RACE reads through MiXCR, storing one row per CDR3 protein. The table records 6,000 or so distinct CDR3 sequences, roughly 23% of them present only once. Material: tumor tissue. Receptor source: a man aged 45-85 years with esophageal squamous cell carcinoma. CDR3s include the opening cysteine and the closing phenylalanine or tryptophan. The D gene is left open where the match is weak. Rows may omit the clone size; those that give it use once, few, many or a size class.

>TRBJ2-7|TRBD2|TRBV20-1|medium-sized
CSASFLAGAYEQYF
TGCAGTGCTAGTTTTCTAGCGGGAGCCTACGAGCAGTACTTC
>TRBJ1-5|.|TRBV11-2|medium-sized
CASSSILGTPNNQPQHF
TGTGCCAGCAGCTCGATCCTCGGGACACCTAACAATCAGCCCCAGCATTTT
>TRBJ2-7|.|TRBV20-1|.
CSAADRSYEQYF
TGCAGTGCCGCGGACAGATCCTACGAGCAGTACTTC
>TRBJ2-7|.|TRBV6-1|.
CASKSIQGGSRYEQYF
TGTGCCAGCAAATCCATTCAGGGGGGGAGCCGCTACGAGCAGTACTTC
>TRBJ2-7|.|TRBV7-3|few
CASSSSGGPGVDEQYF
TGTGCCAGCAGCTCCTCCGGGGGCCCAGGCGTAGACGAGCAGTACTTC
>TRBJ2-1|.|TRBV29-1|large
CSVEGGSKKQFF
TGCAGCGTTGAAGGTGGCAGTAAGAAGCAGTTCTTC
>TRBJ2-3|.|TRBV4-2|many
CASSQFGGDTQYF
TGTGCCAGCAGCCAATTTGGGGGAGATACGCAGTATTTT
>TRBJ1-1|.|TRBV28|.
CASRRLTGGGTEAFF
TGTGCCAGCCGCCGATTGACAGGAGGGGGCACTGAAGCTTTCTTT
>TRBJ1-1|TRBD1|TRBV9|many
CASSVAAQGATEAFF
TGTGCCAGCAGCGTAGCGGCACAGGGGGCCACTGAAGCTTTCTTT
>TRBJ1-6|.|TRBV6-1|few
CASSERPPNSPLHF
TGTGCCAGCAGTGAAAGACCCCCCAATTCACCCCTCCACTTT
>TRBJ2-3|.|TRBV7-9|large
CATYRDFTDTQYF
TGTGCCACCTACCGGGACTTTACAGATACGCAGTATTTT
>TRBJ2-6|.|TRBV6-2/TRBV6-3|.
CASRPRIWALGANALTF
TGTGCCAGCAGACCCCGAATTTGGGCCCTTGGGGCCAATGCCCTGACTTTC
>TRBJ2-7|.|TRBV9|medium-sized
CASSVAVYSSEQYF
TGTGCCAGCAGCGTAGCGGTTTACTCTAGCGAGCAGTACTTC
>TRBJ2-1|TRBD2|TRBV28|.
CATNRLASRDEQLF
TGTGCCACCAATCGACTAGCGAGTCGAGATGAGCAGTTATTC
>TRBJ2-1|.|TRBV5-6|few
CASSAARAHEQFF
TGTGCCAGCAGCGCGGCCAGGGCCCATGAGCAGTTCTTC
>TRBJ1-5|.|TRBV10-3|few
CATSAGVGQPQHF
TGTGCCACTTCGGCGGGTGTCGGTCAGCCCCAGCATTTT
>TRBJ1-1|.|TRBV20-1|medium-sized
CSAREWREPTEAFF
TGCAGTGCTAGAGAATGGCGGGAACCAACTGAAGCTTTCTTT
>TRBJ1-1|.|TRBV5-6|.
CASSPLTGLNTEAFF
TGTGCCAGCAGCCCTCTGACAGGACTCAACACTGAAGCTTTCTTT
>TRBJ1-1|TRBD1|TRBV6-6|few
CASSAHRGLTEAFF
TGTGCCAGCAGCGCCCACAGGGGGCTCACTGAAGCTTTCTTT
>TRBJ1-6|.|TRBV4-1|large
CASSKSGGQNSPLHF
TGCGCCAGCAGCAAATCGGGGGGTCAAAATTCACCCCTCCACTTT
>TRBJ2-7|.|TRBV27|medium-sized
CASSLSAIFYEQYF
TGTGCCAGCAGTTTAAGTGCCATTTTCTACGAGCAGTACTTC